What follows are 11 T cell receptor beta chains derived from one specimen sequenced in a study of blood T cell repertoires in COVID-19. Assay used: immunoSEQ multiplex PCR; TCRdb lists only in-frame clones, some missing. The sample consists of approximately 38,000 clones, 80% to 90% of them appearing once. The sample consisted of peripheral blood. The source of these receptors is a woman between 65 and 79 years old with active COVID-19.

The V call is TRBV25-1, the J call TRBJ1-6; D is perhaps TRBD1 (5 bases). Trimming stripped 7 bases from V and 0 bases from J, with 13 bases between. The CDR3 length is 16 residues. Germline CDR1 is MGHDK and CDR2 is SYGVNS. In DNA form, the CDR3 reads TGTGCCAGCAATGGGGCGTCTAGCTCCTATAATTCACCCCTCCACTTT. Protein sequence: CASNGASSSYNSPLHF.

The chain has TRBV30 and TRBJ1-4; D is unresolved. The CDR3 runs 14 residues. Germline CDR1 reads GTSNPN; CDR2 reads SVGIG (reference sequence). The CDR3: CALTGAGSDEKLFF. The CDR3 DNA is TGTGCACTGACCGGCGCGGGGAGTGACGAAAAACTGTTTTTT.

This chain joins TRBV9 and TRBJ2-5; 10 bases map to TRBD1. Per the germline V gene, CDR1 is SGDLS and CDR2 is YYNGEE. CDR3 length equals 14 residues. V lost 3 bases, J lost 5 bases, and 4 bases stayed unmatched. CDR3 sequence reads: CASSEGTGDETQYF. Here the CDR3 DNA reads TGTGCCAGCAGCGAGGGGACAGGGGATGAGACCCAGTACTTC. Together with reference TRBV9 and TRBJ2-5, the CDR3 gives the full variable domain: DSGVTQTPKHLITATGQRVTLRCSPRSGDLSVYWYQQSLDQGLQFLIQYYNGEERAKGNILERFSAQQFPDLHSELNLSSLELGDSALYFCASSEGTGDETQYFGPGTRLLVL.

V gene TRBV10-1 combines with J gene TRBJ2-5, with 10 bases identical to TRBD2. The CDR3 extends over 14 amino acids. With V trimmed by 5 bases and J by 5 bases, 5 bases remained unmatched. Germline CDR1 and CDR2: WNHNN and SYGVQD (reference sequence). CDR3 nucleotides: TGCGCCAGCAGTCCCCAGACTAGCGGGGAGACCCAGTACTTC. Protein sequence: CASSPQTSGETQYF.

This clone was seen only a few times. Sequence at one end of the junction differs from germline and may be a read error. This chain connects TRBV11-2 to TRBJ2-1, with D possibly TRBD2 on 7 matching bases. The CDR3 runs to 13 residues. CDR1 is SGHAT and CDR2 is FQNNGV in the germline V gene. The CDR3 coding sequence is TGTGCCAGCAGCGGGGGGGCCTACCATGAGCAGTTCTTC. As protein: CASSGGAYHEQFF.

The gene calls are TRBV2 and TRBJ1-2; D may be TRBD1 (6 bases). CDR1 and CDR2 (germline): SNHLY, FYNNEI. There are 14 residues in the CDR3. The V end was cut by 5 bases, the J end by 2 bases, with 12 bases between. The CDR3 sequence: CASSSWGHNYGYTF. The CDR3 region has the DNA TGTGCCAGCAGTTCGTGGGGACACAACTATGGCTACACCTTC. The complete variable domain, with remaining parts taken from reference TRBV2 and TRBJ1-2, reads EPEVTQTPSHQVTQMGQEVILRCVPISNHLYFYWYRQILGQKVEFLVSFYNNEISEKSEIFDDQFSVERPDGSNFTLKIRSTKLEDSAMYFCASSSWGHNYGYTFGSGTRLTVV.

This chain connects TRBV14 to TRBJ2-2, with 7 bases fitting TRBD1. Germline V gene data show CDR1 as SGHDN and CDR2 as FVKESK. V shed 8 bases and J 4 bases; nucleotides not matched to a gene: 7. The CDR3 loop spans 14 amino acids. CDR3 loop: CASARDRVTGELFF. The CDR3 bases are TGTGCCAGCGCGCGTGACAGGGTCACCGGGGAGCTGTTTTTT.

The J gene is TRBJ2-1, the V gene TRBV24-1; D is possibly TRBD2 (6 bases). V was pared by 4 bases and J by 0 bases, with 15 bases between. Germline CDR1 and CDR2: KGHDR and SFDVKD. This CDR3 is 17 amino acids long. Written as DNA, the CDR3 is TGTGCCACCAGTGACCCGCGGGCGGGGAGCTCCTACAATGAGCAGTTCTTC. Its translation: CATSDPRAGSSYNEQFF.

CDR3 sequence (DNA): TGCGCCAGCAGCCACCGGGACATTCAAAAACTGTTTTTT. This sequence encodes CASSHRDIQKLFF. The V call is TRBV4-1, the J call TRBJ1-4; tentative D call: TRBD1 (6 bases). CDR3 length: 13 amino acids. Germline values: CDR1 MGHRA, CDR2 YSYEKL. Trimming left V 3 bases short and J 9 bases short, with 11 bases between.

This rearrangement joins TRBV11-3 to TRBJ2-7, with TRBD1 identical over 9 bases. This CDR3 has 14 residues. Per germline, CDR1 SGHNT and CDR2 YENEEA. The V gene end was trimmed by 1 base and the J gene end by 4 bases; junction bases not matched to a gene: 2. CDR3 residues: CASSLGTGAYEQYF. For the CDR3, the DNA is TGTGCCAGCAGCTTAGGGACAGGGGCGTACGAGCAGTACTTC.

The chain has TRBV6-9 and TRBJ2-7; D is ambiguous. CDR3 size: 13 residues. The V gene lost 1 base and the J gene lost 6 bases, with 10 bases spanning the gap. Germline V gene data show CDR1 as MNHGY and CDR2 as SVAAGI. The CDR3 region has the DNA TGTGCCAGCAGTTATTGTGCATCGGGCGAGCAGTACTTC. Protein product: CASSYCASGEQYF.